Listed here are 6 T cell receptor beta chains from one sample, sequenced in a study of cytomegalovirus exposure and HLA in healthy donors. With 60 Vbeta and 13 Jbeta primers, the PCR was carried out. Clones were read by immunoSEQ multiplex PCR, and TCRdb kept only the in-frame ones, dropping some. The table shows more than 85,000 clones, with over 60% occurring only once. Input material: PBMCs. The receptors stem from a woman aged 55 to 70 in good health and CMV-seropositive.

V and J are TRBV28 and TRBJ2-1, with 7 bases that match TRBD1. Germline CDR1 is MDHEN and CDR2 is SYDVKM. J was trimmed by 12 bases and V by 4 bases; bases with no gene match: 12. The CDR3 has 14 amino acids. The CDR3 nucleotides read TGTGCCAGCAGTTACAGCCCAGGGGGTCTTGGGCAGTTCTTC. Amino acids: CASSYSPGGLGQFF.

This chain links TRBV6-5 with TRBJ1-1; D gene ambiguous. The V end lost 6 bases, the J end lost 0 bases, and 11 bases lay between the germline ends. This CDR3 is built from 14 residues. Looked up from germline, CDR1 is MNHEY and CDR2 is SVGAGI. The CDR3 nucleotides read TGTGCCAGCAGGGTTAGAGCCATGAACACTGAAGCTTTCTTT. It specifies CASRVRAMNTEAFF.

This clone was picked up a small number of times. The V and J genes are TRBV7-3 and TRBJ2-5; 13 bases map to TRBD2. V dropped 5 bases and J dropped 3; count of bases not matched to a gene: 6. Looked up from germline, CDR1 is SGHTA and CDR2 is FQGTGA. The CDR3 has 16 amino acids. The CDR3 coding sequence is TGTGCCAGCAGCCCATGGGGACTAGCGGGAAAAGAGACCCAGTACTTC. As protein: CASSPWGLAGKETQYF.

In DNA form, the CDR3 reads TGTGCCAGCAGCCAAGCGTTCTTTAGCAGTCAAGAGACCCAGTACTTC. Its translation is CASSQAFFSSQETQYF. The chain couples TRBV4-2 to TRBJ2-5; D not certain. Germline V lookup: CDR1 LGHNA, CDR2 YNFKEQ. V shed 1 base and J shed 2 bases, with 14 bases lying between them. The CDR3 covers 16 residues.

V usage is TRBV2 and J usage is TRBJ2-5; 14 nucleotides match TRBD2. The trim removed 7 bases at V and 0 bases at J, leaving 13 bases unmatched. The CDR3 length is 19 residues. In germline, CDR1 is SNHLY, CDR2 FYNNEI. The CDR3 loop is CASITSPGLAGANQETQYF. The DNA of the CDR3 is TGTGCCAGCATCACCTCACCGGGACTAGCGGGAGCCAACCAAGAGACCCAGTACTTC.

Here the CDR3 DNA reads TGTGCCAGCCGAGAGAGGGCTGCGGGTTTGAGCAATCAGCCCCAGCATTTT. Translation gives CASRERAAGLSNQPQHF. The chain links TRBV2 to TRBJ1-5; D not certain. The germline gives CDR1 SNHLY, CDR2 FYNNEI. This CDR3 comprises 17 residues. V gave up 8 bases and J gave up 1 base, with 21 bases separating them.